This T cell receptor (beta chain) was profiled in a study of T cell responses to AZD1222 COVID-19 vaccine. Findings of the study overall: Repertoire sampling was restricted to post-peak T cell response timepoints. White British people made up most donors, females outnumbered males, and clonal diversity was possibly underestimated. Unmutated variant regions reportedly attract nearly half of all spike-specific TCRs.

Assay: immunoSEQ multiplex PCR; the TCRdb copy retains only in-frame clones and omits some. The sample contains tens of thousands of clones, 90% of which appear only once. Turning to this clone: Its specificity is unknown.

With 1 base clipped from V and 4 bases from J, the junction kept 8 bases outside the gene matches. The CDR3 runs to 16 residues. Germline CDR1 KGHDR, CDR2 SFDVKD. The source of this sequence is an adult who received the AZD1222 COVID-19 vaccine. The chain links TRBV24-1 to TRBJ2-5; TRBD2 matches 7 bases. Sample: peripheral blood, taken 28 days after the second AZD1222 dose. Written as DNA, the CDR3 is TGTGCCACCAGTGATTTAGGGACTACAGGAGCAGAGACCCAGTACTTC. Translated, it gives CATSDLGTTGAETQYF.